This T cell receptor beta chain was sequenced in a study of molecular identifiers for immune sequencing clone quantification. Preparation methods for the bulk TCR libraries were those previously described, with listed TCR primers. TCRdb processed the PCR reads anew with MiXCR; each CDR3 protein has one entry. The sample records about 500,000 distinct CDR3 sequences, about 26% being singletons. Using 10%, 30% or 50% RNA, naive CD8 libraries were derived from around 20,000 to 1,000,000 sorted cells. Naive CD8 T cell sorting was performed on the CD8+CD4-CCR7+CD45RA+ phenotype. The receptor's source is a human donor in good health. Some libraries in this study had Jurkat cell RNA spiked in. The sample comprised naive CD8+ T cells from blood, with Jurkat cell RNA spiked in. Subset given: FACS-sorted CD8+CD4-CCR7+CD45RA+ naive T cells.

The CDR3 DNA is TGTGCCAGCAGCTTAAGGGGACATCCTAATGAAAAACTGTTTTTT. Its translation is CASSLRGHPNEKLFF. The V gene is TRBV13, the J gene TRBJ1-4; tentative D call: TRBD1 (6 bases). Germline V gives CDR1 PRHDT, CDR2 FYEKMQ (reference sequence). V dropped 2 bases and J dropped 3 bases, with 10 bases sitting between them. CDR3 length equals 15 residues.